A selection of T cell receptor beta chains follows, all from one sample in a study of cytomegalovirus exposure and HLA in healthy donors. Method: immunoSEQ multiplex PCR; TCRdb's copy keeps in-frame clones and lacks some. The table lists about 200,000 clones. The source material was PBMCs. The receptors shown here come from a boy between 10 and 17 years old in good health and CMV-seronegative. CDR3s include the opening cysteine and the closing phenylalanine or tryptophan. The D gene is left open where the match is weak.

DNA,CDR3,D,J,V
TGCGCCAGCAGCCAAGTTGTGGCCCCGGACTGGAAGTCACCCCTCCACTTT,CASSQVVAPDWKSPLHF,-,TRBJ1-6,TRBV4-1
TGTGCCACCAGCAGAATTATAGGAGCAACTAATGAAAAACTGTTTTTT,CATSRIIGATNEKLFF,-,TRBJ1-4,TRBV15
TGTGCCAGTAGGGCAGGGTGGCGGGGGGCGTCCACAGATACGCAGTATTTT,CASRAGWRGASTDTQYF,TRBD2,TRBJ2-3,TRBV19
TGTGCCAGCGGGGAACAGGGATCCGGAAACACCATATATTTT,CASGEQGSGNTIYF,-,TRBJ1-3,TRBV2
TGTGCCAGCAGCTTACCAGCGGGTACAATGCAGTATTTT,CASSLPAGTMQYF,-,TRBJ2-3,TRBV5-4
TGCGCCAGCAGCCTCGCGGTTCAGGGGAATGAAAAACTGTTTTTT,CASSLAVQGNEKLFF,-,TRBJ1-4,TRBV4-3
TGTGCCAGCAGACTGACTAGCGGGACCTACGAGCAGTACTTC,CASRLTSGTYEQYF,TRBD2,TRBJ2-7,TRBV6-6
TGTGCCAGCTCACCACCGGGCGGACAGGGCTACGAGCAGTACTTC,CASSPPGGQGYEQYF,TRBD1,TRBJ2-7,TRBV18
TGTGCCTGGAGTGTCGGGGGTCCTGGAAACACCATATATTTT,CAWSVGGPGNTIYF,-,TRBJ1-3,TRBV30
TGTGCCAGCAGCTTCCAACAGGGGATAGTCGAGCAGTACTTC,CASSFQQGIVEQYF,TRBD1,TRBJ2-7,TRBV6-1
TGTGCCAGCGGACCTTGGGCTAGCGGGGACGAGCAGTACTTC,CASGPWASGDEQYF,TRBD2,TRBJ2-7,TRBV5-4
TGTGCCAGCAGTCCCGACGGGGGAGACACTGAAGCTTTCTTT,CASSPDGGDTEAFF,-,TRBJ1-1,TRBV27
TGTGCCAGCAGGATCCGACAGGGAGCTTGGGAGCAGTACTTC,CASRIRQGAWEQYF,TRBD1,TRBJ2-5,TRBV27
TGTGCCAGCAGTGTGGTGGGGGCAGAAGCTTTCTTT,CASSVVGAEAFF,-,TRBJ1-1,TRBV2
TGTGCCAGTGGCGACGGGGGGCCCTACGAGCAGTACTTC,CASGDGGPYEQYF,-,TRBJ2-7,TRBV19
TGTGCCTGGAGTGGCGGGGGCTACGAGCAGTACTTC,CAWSGGGYEQYF,TRBD2,TRBJ2-7,TRBV30
TGTGCCACCGGTCCGGGACAGGGTATGTCACCCCTCCACTTT,CATGPGQGMSPLHF,TRBD1,TRBJ1-6,TRBV5-8
TGTGCCAGCAGCACCTTAACGGGTACTGAAGCTTTCTTT,CASSTLTGTEAFF,-,TRBJ1-1,TRBV7-8
TGCGCCAGCAGCCTTTCGGACACCTTCTCGCCCGGGGAGCTGTTTTTT,CASSLSDTFSPGELFF,-,TRBJ2-2,TRBV4-1
TGCAGTGCCGGACAGCTAAACACCATATATTTT,CSAGQLNTIYF,-,TRBJ1-3,TRBV20-1
TGTGCCTGGAGTGGTCCTTCTGAAAAACTGTTTTTT,CAWSGPSEKLFF,-,TRBJ1-4,TRBV30
TGTGCCAGCAGTTTGCAGGGGAACTATGGCTACACCTTC,CASSLQGNYGYTF,-,TRBJ1-2,TRBV27
TGTGCCAGCAGTTCGACTAGCGGCTACGAGCAGTACTTC,CASSSTSGYEQYF,TRBD2,TRBJ2-7,TRBV28
TGTGCCAGCTCGCCGACAGACCATAATTCACCCCTCCACTTT,CASSPTDHNSPLHF,-,TRBJ1-6,TRBV18
TGTGCCAGCAGCCCCCGTGGGGGCGTTGGAAACACCATATATTTT,CASSPRGGVGNTIYF,-,TRBJ1-3,TRBV5-4
TGCAGCGTTGACTATGGAAACACCATATATTTT,CSVDYGNTIYF,-,TRBJ1-3,TRBV29-1
TGTGCCATCCTCAATCCGACAGTTACTAACTATGGCTACACCTTC,CAILNPTVTNYGYTF,-,TRBJ1-2,TRBV2
TGTGCCAGCAGCTTAGAGGGGACCTACGAGCAGTACTTC,CASSLEGTYEQYF,-,TRBJ2-7,TRBV7-9
TGCGCCAGCAGCGCTACAGGGGGCAACCCGAACACTGAAGCTTTCTTT,CASSATGGNPNTEAFF,TRBD1,TRBJ1-1,TRBV5-1
TGTGCCAGCAGCTCGGCCCCTCCTCGACAGATCCAAGAGACCCAGTACTTC,CASSSAPPRQIQETQYF,-,TRBJ2-5,TRBV7-2
TGTGCCAGCAGCCAAGGGGACACGAGGGACTATGGCTACACCTTC,CASSQGDTRDYGYTF,-,TRBJ1-2,TRBV4-2
TGTGCCAGCAGTGAAGAGGGGACAGTCGGGTTGGATACGCAGTATTTT,CASSEEGTVGLDTQYF,TRBD1,TRBJ2-3,TRBV6-1
TGTGCCAGCAGTTACGGGGACTCGGAAGATACGCAGTATTTT,CASSYGDSEDTQYF,-,TRBJ2-3,TRBV6-5
TGTGCCAGCAGTTACGGACTAGCGGGGGAAGTTGAGCAGTTCTTC,CASSYGLAGEVEQFF,TRBD2,TRBJ2-1,TRBV6-5
TGTGCCAGCAGCAAAGGACTTGAAGGCGTCATTTTTTCTGGAAACACCATATATTTT,CASSKGLEGVIFSGNTIYF,-,TRBJ1-3,TRBV9
TGTGCCAGCAGAGATACGGGGAGTTGGATTATGGCTGAAGCTTTCTTT,CASRDTGSWIMAEAFF,-,TRBJ1-1,TRBV4-2
TGTGCCAGCAGCTTAACTGTCCCGGGACAGGGGGCTTTGTCACCCCTCCACTTT,CASSLTVPGQGALSPLHF,TRBD1,TRBJ1-6,TRBV7-6
TGTGCCGGACAACGGGGGGGGAACACCGGGGAGCTGTTTTTT,CAGQRGGNTGELFF,TRBD2,TRBJ2-2,TRBV2
TGTGCCTGGAATCGGGACAACAATGAGCAGTTCTTC,CAWNRDNNEQFF,-,TRBJ2-1,TRBV30
TGTGCCAGCAGTTTCAGGGCGGGGACCGGGGAGCTGTTTTTT,CASSFRAGTGELFF,-,TRBJ2-2,TRBV27
TGTGCCAGTAGTGTGACTAGCGGGGAATTCTACGAGCAGTACTTC,CASSVTSGEFYEQYF,TRBD2,TRBJ2-7,TRBV19
TGTGCCAGCGGGAACGGACTGACGGACACCGGGGAGCTGTTTTTT,CASGNGLTDTGELFF,-,TRBJ2-2,TRBV7-9
TGTGCCAGCTTAGTCCGACAGGGGAGGATGGGTGGCTACACCTTC,CASLVRQGRMGGYTF,TRBD1,TRBJ1-2,TRBV2
TGTGCCAGCAGTGGTCCTGGGACAGGGGATTCACCCCTCCACTTT,CASSGPGTGDSPLHF,TRBD1,TRBJ1-6,TRBV25-1
TGTGCCAGCAGTACAGACAGGGGGAACACCGGGGAGCTGTTTTTT,CASSTDRGNTGELFF,TRBD1,TRBJ2-2,TRBV6-5
TGCGCCAGCAGCTTTACTTCGGGTGCGACGGTCACCGGGGAGCTGTTTTTT,CASSFTSGATVTGELFF,-,TRBJ2-2,TRBV5-1
TGCAGCGTCCTCGGGGACAGGGAGACCTACGAGCAGTACTTC,CSVLGDRETYEQYF,TRBD1,TRBJ2-7,TRBV29-1
TGCGCCAGCAGCCCCATCTCACAGGGGGCCTACACCTTC,CASSPISQGAYTF,TRBD1,TRBJ1-2,TRBV4-1
TGCGCCAGCAGCCAAGCAGGGGAGTCCTACAATGAGCAGTTCTTC,CASSQAGESYNEQFF,-,TRBJ2-1,TRBV4-1